This T cell receptor (beta chain) appears in the sequencing data of a study of blood T cell repertoires in COVID-19. Study overall: The analysed material was cDNA or gDNA that came from T cells, B-cell-depleted T cells, or PBMCs.

The CDR3 totals 13 residues. From germline, CDR1 is MRHNA and CDR2 SNTAGT. V was pared by 2 bases and J by 4 bases, with 8 bases between. The data were produced by immunoSEQ multiplex PCR, yet TCRdb's version contains in-frame clones alone and is incomplete. The data show fewer than 250,000 clones, with 82% seen just once and roughly 12% held by the top ten. This TCR derives from a woman aged 40-49 years with acute or convalescent COVID-19. The chain joins TRBV6-4 to TRBJ1-2; D not certain. The specimen sequenced was peripheral blood. DNA of the CDR3: TGTGCCAGCAGTGACGCTGCAGGCTATGGCTACACCTTC. Amino acid sequence: CASSDAAGYGYTF.